Presented here are 10 T cell receptor beta chains from one specimen sequenced in a study of cytotoxic CD8 clonotypes in ibrutinib-treated CLL. Clones were read by immunoSEQ multiplex PCR, and TCRdb kept only the in-frame ones, dropping some. The sample shows approximately 280,000 clones, approximately 76% of them seen only once. The starting material was PBMCs, obtained at disease progression, from a patient treated with ibrutinib. All receptors derive from a human donor with chronic lymphocytic leukemia.

This clone has only one observation. The chain's CDR3 is CASSLGGAPYEQYF. The DNA for the CDR3 is TGTGCCAGCAGCTTGGGGGGAGCCCCCTACGAGCAGTACTTC. The chain employs TRBV5-5 and TRBJ2-7, with a possible D match to TRBD2 (5 bases). V was cut by 0 bases and J by 2 bases, with 9 bases left in between. The CDR3 has 14 amino acids. The germline gives CDR1 SGHKS, CDR2 YYEKEE (reference sequence).

The chain couples TRBV25-1 to TRBJ2-3; possible D gene TRBD2, 5 bases. Trimming cost V 8 bases and J 3 bases, with 12 bases left between them. The CDR3 is 13 residues long. Germline CDR1 reads MGHDK; CDR2 reads SYGVNS. The CDR3 loop is CASGAEYTDTQYF. The CDR3 DNA sequence: TGTGCCAGCGGAGCGGAGTATACAGATACGCAGTATTTT. Complete variable domain (other parts from reference TRBV25-1 and TRBJ2-3): EADIYQTPRYLVIGTGKKITLECSQTMGHDKMYWYQQDPGMELHLIHYSYGVNSTEKGDLSSESTVSRIRTEHFPLTLESARPSHTSQYLCASGAEYTDTQYFGPGTRLTVL.

In DNA, the CDR3 is TGTGCCAGCAGCTTAGGCAAGGAGTACTTC. Protein sequence: CASSLGKEYF. The chain carries TRBV7-8 and TRBJ2-5; D not certain. Trimming cost V 1 base and J 12 bases, with 6 bases left between them. Germline-derived CDR1 and CDR2 are SGHVS and FQNEAQ. This CDR3 comprises 10 residues.

In its sample, this clone was seen a few times. The identical CDR3 is also encoded by other nucleotide sequences in the sample. This chain joins TRBV9 and TRBJ2-7; 7 bases fit TRBD1. This CDR3 is 15 amino acids long. J lost 0 bases, V lost 0 bases, and 3 bases had no gene match. The germline gives CDR1 SGDLS, CDR2 YYNGEE. The CDR3 region is CASSVGTGSSYEQYF. For the CDR3, the DNA is TGTGCCAGCAGCGTAGGGACAGGCAGCTCCTACGAGCAGTACTTC.

CDR3 loop: CASSLSRGGGYNEQFF. The CDR3 bases are TGTGCCAGCAGCTTGAGCAGGGGAGGAGGGTACAATGAGCAGTTCTTC. V gene TRBV5-5 combines with J gene TRBJ2-1; D could derive from TRBD1 or TRBD2 (6 bases each). This CDR3 is 16 amino acids long. V was cut by 1 base and J by 4 bases, with 15 bases left in between. From germline, CDR1 is SGHKS and CDR2 YYEKEE (reference sequence). The complete variable domain, with remaining parts taken from reference TRBV5-5 and TRBJ2-1, reads DAGVTQSPTHLIKTRGQQVTLRCSPISGHKSVSWYQQVLGQGPQFIFQYYEKEERGRGNFPDRFSARQFPNYSSELNVNALLLGDSALYLCASSLSRGGGYNEQFFGPGTRLTVL.

The chain joins TRBV18 to TRBJ1-1; 9 positions agree with TRBD1. J was trimmed by 5 bases and V by 0 bases; bases with no gene match: 4. Germline CDR1 and CDR2: KGHSH and LQKENI. CDR3 length: 15 amino acids. Here the CDR3 reads CASSPPGQGSTEAFF. The CDR3 DNA follows: TGTGCCAGCTCACCACCGGGACAGGGTTCTACTGAAGCTTTCTTT.

Here the CDR3 reads CASSAGGNPYEQYF. The CDR3 nucleotides read TGTGCCAGCAGCGCTGGGGGCAACCCCTACGAGCAGTACTTC. The V and J genes are TRBV7-9 and TRBJ2-7, with D possibly being TRBD1 (6 bases). The CDR3 contains 14 residues. Germline-derived CDR1 and CDR2 are SEHNR and FQNEAQ (reference sequence). Deletions cut 5 bases from V and 2 bases from J, with 13 bases between.

V gene TRBV9 combines with J gene TRBJ2-7; unclear D gene. CDR1 is SGDLS, CDR2 YYNGEE, per germline. The V and J ends lost 0 bases and 1 base respectively, with 11 bases between them. CDR3 length: 15 amino acids. Written as DNA, the CDR3 is TGTGCCAGCAGCGTAGGTGAGACTCCTTCCTACGAGCAGTACTTC. Its translation: CASSVGETPSYEQYF.

The chain has TRBV27 and TRBJ2-2; D unresolved. With 6 bases removed from V and 7 bases from J, the gap between germline ends came to 6 bases. CDR1 and CDR2 (germline): MNHEY, SMNVEV (reference sequence). This CDR3 comprises 11 residues. The CDR3 nucleotides are TGTGCCAGCAGAGGAAGCGGGGAGCTGTTTTTT. Encoded protein: CASRGSGELFF.

This clone was seen a few times. This sample also contains other DNA sequences that code for the same CDR3. The chain has TRBV9 and TRBJ2-1; D gene uncertain. Trimming removed 0 bases at V and 0 bases at J, with 1 base between. This CDR3 spans 13 amino acids. Germline V gene data show CDR1 as SGDLS and CDR2 as YYNGEE. CDR3 coding DNA: TGTGCCAGCAGCGTAGACTCCTACAATGAGCAGTTCTTC. It yields the protein CASSVDSYNEQFF.